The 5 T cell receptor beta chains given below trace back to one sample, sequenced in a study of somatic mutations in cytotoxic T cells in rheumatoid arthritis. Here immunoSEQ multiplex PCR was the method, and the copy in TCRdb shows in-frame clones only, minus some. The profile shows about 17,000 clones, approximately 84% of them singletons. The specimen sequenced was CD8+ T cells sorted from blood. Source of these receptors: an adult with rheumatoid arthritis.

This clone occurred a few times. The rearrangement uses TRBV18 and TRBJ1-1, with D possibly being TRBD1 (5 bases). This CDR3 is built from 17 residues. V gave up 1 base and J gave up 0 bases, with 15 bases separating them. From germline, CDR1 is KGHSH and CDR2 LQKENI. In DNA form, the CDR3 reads TGTGCCAGCTCACCACGTCCAGGGTCTCCTATGAACACTGAAGCTTTCTTT. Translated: CASSPRPGSPMNTEAFF.

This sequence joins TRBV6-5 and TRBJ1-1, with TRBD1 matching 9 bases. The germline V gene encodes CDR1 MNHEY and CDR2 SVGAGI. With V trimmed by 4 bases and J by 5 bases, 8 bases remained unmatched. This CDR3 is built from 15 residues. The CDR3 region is CASSFTGGAETEAFF. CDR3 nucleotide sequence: TGTGCCAGCAGTTTCACAGGGGGCGCAGAGACTGAAGCTTTCTTT.

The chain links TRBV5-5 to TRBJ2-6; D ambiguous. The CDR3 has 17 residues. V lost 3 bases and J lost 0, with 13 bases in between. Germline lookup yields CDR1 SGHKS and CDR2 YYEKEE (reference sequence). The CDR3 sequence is CASSWGRIDSGANVLTF. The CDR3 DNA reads TGTGCCAGCAGCTGGGGAAGGATAGACTCTGGGGCCAACGTCCTGACTTTC.

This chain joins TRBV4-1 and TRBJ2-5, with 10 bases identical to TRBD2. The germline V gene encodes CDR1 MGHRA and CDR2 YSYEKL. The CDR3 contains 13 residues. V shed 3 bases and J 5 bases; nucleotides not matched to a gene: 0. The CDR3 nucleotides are TGCGCCAGCAGCCAGACTAGCGGGGAGACCCAGTACTTC. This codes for CASSQTSGETQYF.

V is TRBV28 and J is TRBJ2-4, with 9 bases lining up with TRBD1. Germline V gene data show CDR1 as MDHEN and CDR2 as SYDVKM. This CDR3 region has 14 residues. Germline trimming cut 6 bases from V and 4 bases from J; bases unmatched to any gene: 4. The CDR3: CASRGQGRKNIQYF. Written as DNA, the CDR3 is TGTGCCAGCAGAGGACAGGGGCGAAAAAACATTCAGTACTTC.